This TCR beta chain was sequenced during a study of blood T cell repertoires in COVID-19. Background on the study: The United States, Italy and Spain provided the acute and convalescent COVID-19 samples. T cells, B-cell-depleted T cells, or PBMCs supplied cDNA or gDNA.

This clone was recorded only once. Source study methods: From reference gene primer amplification, estimates of nucleated cell counts were derived. Some clones are missing from TCRdb's copy, which holds only in-frame ones; the method was immunoSEQ multiplex PCR. The DNA gave D and trimming, while V, J and clone size come from that table. The sample records around 300,000 clones, almost 85% being singletons. The germline V gene has CDR1 SEHNR and CDR2 FQNEAQ (reference sequence). V shed 4 bases, J shed 1 base, and the junction held 3 bases outside the gene matches. The CDR3 is made up of 15 amino acids.

The sequenced sample consisted of peripheral blood. The receptor was isolated from a human donor in a cohort sampled during active COVID-19. This sequence joins TRBV7-9 and TRBJ1-1, with TRBD1 matching 10 bases. The CDR3 nucleotides are TGTGCCAGCAGCTCCTGGACAGGGGGGAACACTGAAGCTTTCTTT. This translates into CASSSWTGGNTEAFF.